These T cell receptor beta chains were read from a single sample in a study of cytomegalovirus exposure and HLA in healthy donors. The table came from immunoSEQ multiplex PCR; TCRdb's copy has only in-frame clones and leaves some out. The sample yields over 60,000 clones, roughly 82% seen once. The sequencing input was PBMCs. The receptors come from a man in his 70s in good health and CMV-seronegative. Both conserved end residues are part of each CDR3. D genes are given only for firm matches. Clone size is not always given. Where it is, it says once, few, many or a class for expanded clones.

clone_size	v_call	j_call	d_call	cdr3_aa	cdr3_nt
NA	TRBV2	TRBJ2-1	TRBD1	CASGDRGGLDEQFF	TGTGCCAGCGGGGACAGGGGGGGTTTGGATGAGCAGTTCTTC
NA	TRBV6-1	TRBJ2-2	TRBD1	CASRRDRAGPGELFF	TGTGCCAGCAGGAGGGACAGGGCTGGACCCGGGGAGCTGTTTTTT
NA	TRBV5-1	TRBJ1-5	TRBD1	CASSPQGADQPQHF	TGCGCCAGCAGCCCGCAGGGGGCGGATCAGCCCCAGCATTTT
few	TRBV6-5	TRBJ1-6	NA	CASSYSAGWNNSPLHF	TGTGCCAGCAGTTACTCTGCAGGCTGGAATAATTCACCCCTCCACTTT
NA	TRBV13	TRBJ2-5	TRBD2	CASSLRLAGEGETQYF	TGTGCCAGCAGCCTCCGACTAGCGGGGGAGGGAGAGACCCAGTACTTC
NA	TRBV7-2	TRBJ1-1	NA	CASSLLFGQGSNTEAFF	NA
NA	TRBV10-1	TRBJ2-7	TRBD1	CASSESTGAREQYF	TGCGCCAGCAGTGAGTCGACAGGGGCTCGCGAGCAGTACTTC
NA	TRBV5-1	TRBJ2-5	TRBD2	CASSLAGASGAQEAQYF	TGCGCCAGCAGCTTGGCCGGGGCTAGCGGAGCGCAAGAGGCCCAGTACTTC
NA	TRBV10-3	TRBJ2-3	NA	CAISESPSRVTAQYF	TGTGCCATCAGTGAGTCACCTTCACGGGTGACGGCGCAGTATTTT
NA	TRBV5-8	TRBJ2-3	TRBD2	CASSLGTSGITDTQYF	TGTGCCAGCAGCTTAGGGACTAGCGGGATCACAGATACGCAGTATTTT
NA	TRBV5-1	TRBJ2-3	NA	CASSLVSLRGWGTDTQYF	TGCGCCAGCAGCTTGGTTTCCCTAAGGGGCTGGGGCACAGATACGCAGTATTTT
NA	TRBV29-1	TRBJ2-7	NA	CSVESSNYEQYF	TGCAGCGTTGAAAGCTCGAACTACGAGCAGTACTTC
NA	TRBV9	TRBJ2-5	TRBD2	CASSVVSGRQETQYF	TGTGCCAGCAGCGTAGTTAGCGGGCGCCAAGAGACCCAGTACTTC
NA	TRBV28	TRBJ1-4	NA	CASSLWGTGVEEKLFF	TGTGCCAGCAGTTTATGGGGTACGGGGGTGGAGGAAAAACTGTTTTTT
NA	TRBV9	TRBJ2-3	NA	CASSVDGQPSGDTQYF	TGTGCCAGCAGCGTAGACGGACAGCCCAGTGGGGATACGCAGTATTTT
NA	TRBV7-8	TRBJ2-3	TRBD2	CASSPLAAGAVVTQYF	TGTGCCAGCAGCCCCCTGGCAGCGGGGGCCGTAGTTACGCAGTATTTT
NA	TRBV7-9	TRBJ1-2	NA	CASSLEQERNGYTF	TGTGCCAGCAGCTTAGAGCAGGAAAGGAATGGCTACACCTTC
few	TRBV19	TRBJ1-1	NA	CASSMGQGWTEAFF	TGTGCCAGTAGTATGGGGCAGGGTTGGACTGAAGCTTTCTTT
NA	TRBV28	TRBJ2-5	TRBD2	CASSGGGTQRNQETQYF	TGTGCCAGCAGTGGGGGAGGGACTCAAAGAAACCAAGAGACCCAGTACTTC
NA	TRBV28	TRBJ2-3	TRBD2	CASSRVAGGFTDTQYF	TGTGCCAGCAGTAGGGTAGCGGGGGGGTTCACAGATACGCAGTATTTT
NA	TRBV4-1	TRBJ1-3	NA	CASRGSTFSGNTIYF	TGCGCCAGCCGCGGCAGTACCTTCTCTGGAAACACCATATATTTT
few	TRBV30	TRBJ1-4	TRBD1	CAWGKPGQPTNEKLFF	TGTGCCTGGGGGAAGCCGGGACAGCCAACTAATGAAAAACTGTTTTTT
NA	TRBV7-2	TRBJ2-1	NA	CASSLEGGVGYNEQFF	TGTGCCAGCAGCTTAGAGGGGGGGGTGGGCTACAATGAGCAGTTCTTC
once	TRBV5-1	TRBJ2-2	TRBD1	CASSMTGGGTGELFF	TGCGCCAGCAGTATGACAGGGGGCGGTACCGGGGAGCTGTTTTTT
NA	TRBV7-9	TRBJ2-6	NA	CASSLEGANVLTF	TGTGCCAGCAGCCTCGAGGGGGCCAACGTCCTGACTTTC
NA	TRBV19	TRBJ2-1	TRBD2	CASRKGLAGDNEQFF	TGTGCCAGTAGAAAGGGGCTAGCGGGGGACAATGAGCAGTTCTTC
few	TRBV9	TRBJ1-4	TRBD1	CASSVRQGQNEKLFF	TGTGCCAGCAGTGTTCGACAGGGCCAAAATGAAAAACTGTTTTTT
NA	TRBV5-6	TRBJ1-6	NA	CASSGDLGSYNSPLHF	TGTGCCAGCAGCGGGGACTTAGGCTCCTATAATTCACCCCTCCACTTT
NA	TRBV7-8	TRBJ2-3	TRBD2	CASSSHSGGIISTDTQYF	TGTGCCAGCAGCTCCCATTCGGGAGGGATAATTAGCACAGATACGCAGTATTTT
NA	TRBV5-1	TRBJ2-7	TRBD1	CASSTGQGLYEQYF	TGCGCCAGCAGCACCGGACAGGGCCTTTACGAGCAGTACTTC
NA	TRBV29-1	TRBJ2-2	TRBD1	CSVTTTGTRGELFF	TGCAGCGTCACAACGACAGGGACACGCGGGGAGCTGTTTTTT
NA	TRBV21-1	TRBJ2-6	NA	CASSKEDSGGASGANVLTF	TGTGCCAGCAGCAAAGAGGATAGCGGGGGGGCATCTGGGGCCAACGTCCTGACTTTC
NA	TRBV5-5	TRBJ2-1	TRBD2	CASSLLAGGPNNEQFF	TGTGCCAGCAGCTTGCTAGCGGGGGGGCCTAACAATGAGCAGTTCTTC
NA	TRBV7-2	TRBJ2-1	NA	CASSPQGGDNEQFF	TGTGCCAGCAGCCCCCAAGGCGGGGACAATGAGCAGTTCTTC
NA	TRBV5-8	TRBJ1-6	NA	CASSRSGSPLHF	TGTGCCAGCAGTCGAAGCGGTTCACCCCTCCACTTT
NA	TRBV30	TRBJ1-2	NA	CAWSKAARSRYTF	TGTGCCTGGAGTAAGGCCGCGAGGTCACGCTACACCTTC
NA	TRBV6-4	TRBJ2-1	TRBD1	CASSDEGQGVREQFF	TGTGCCAGCAGTGACGAGGGACAGGGGGTACGTGAGCAGTTCTTC
NA	TRBV6-5	TRBJ2-1	TRBD2	CASSYGTSAYNEQFF	TGTGCCAGCAGTTACGGGACTAGCGCCTACAATGAGCAGTTCTTC
NA	TRBV28	TRBJ2-7	TRBD2	CASSLSGTSGYYEQYF	TGTGCCAGCAGTTTGTCCGGGACTAGCGGCTACTACGAGCAGTACTTC
NA	TRBV7-9	TRBJ2-1	NA	CASSERGSSNNEQFF	TGTGCCAGCAGCGAGAGAGGGTCATCAAACAATGAGCAGTTCTTC
NA	TRBV14	TRBJ1-1	TRBD1	CASSRYRGNTEAFF	TGTGCCAGCAGCCGATACAGGGGAAACACTGAAGCTTTCTTT
NA	TRBV7-2	TRBJ1-5	TRBD1	CASSTQGARNQPQHF	TGTGCCAGCAGCACCCAGGGGGCCCGCAATCAGCCCCAGCATTTT
NA	TRBV28	TRBJ1-2	NA	CASSLSTGHNYGYTF	TGTGCCAGCAGTTTATCAACAGGGCATAACTATGGCTACACCTTC
NA	TRBV11-3	TRBJ2-1	TRBD2	CASSRTSGPYNEQFF	TGTGCCAGCAGCCGTACTAGCGGCCCCTACAATGAGCAGTTCTTC
NA	TRBV4-1	TRBJ2-5	NA	CASSQDQPTGSGTQYF	TGCGCCAGCAGCCAAGACCAACCGACAGGTTCAGGGACCCAGTACTTC
NA	TRBV2	TRBJ1-4	TRBD1	CASSERGQLNEKLFF	TGTGCCAGCAGTGAAAGGGGACAGCTTAATGAAAAACTGTTTTTT
NA	TRBV7-2	TRBJ2-7	NA	CASSPTRTYREEQYF	TGTGCCAGCAGCCCGACGCGGACATATCGAGAGGAGCAGTACTTC